The 31 T cell receptor beta chains below come from one sample, sequenced in a study of OX40 agonist ivuxolimab in advanced cancers. Sequencing used immunoSEQ multiplex PCR; TCRdb keeps in-frame clones, though not all of them. Here the sample spans about 86,000 clones, under 95% being singletons. Sample: CD4+ or CD8+ T cells sorted from blood, taken in a trial of the OX40 agonist ivuxolimab. All receptors derive from an adult with an advanced solid tumor such as melanoma, head and neck, liver or kidney cancer.

V and J are TRBV11-2 and TRBJ1-1; 12 bases are a match to TRBD1. J gave up 7 bases and V 2 bases, and 11 bases lay outside the gene matches. In germline, CDR1 is SGHAT, CDR2 FQNNGV. The CDR3 length is 17 residues. CDR3 amino acids: CASSLNRDRGRAGEAFF. The CDR3, as DNA: TGTGCCAGCAGCTTAAACCGGGACAGGGGGCGCGCTGGTGAAGCTTTCTTT.

V usage is TRBV11-2 and J usage is TRBJ1-4; D may be TRBD1 (5 bases). CDR1 SGHAT and CDR2 FQNNGV come from the germline V gene. Trimming left V 5 bases short and J 4 bases short, with 20 bases between. CDR3 size: 17 residues. The DNA for the CDR3 is TGTGCCAGCAGCCCCGTAGCAGGCAGGGTCGATAATGAAAAACTGTTTTTT. Translated, it gives CASSPVAGRVDNEKLFF.

V usage is TRBV20-1 and J usage is TRBJ2-7, with D perhaps matching TRBD1 (5 bases). V was pared by 3 bases and J by 6 bases, with 9 bases between. This CDR3 has 11 residues. The germline CDR1 and CDR2 sequences are DFQATT and SNEGSKA (reference sequence). CDR3 in amino acids: CSASRVSEQYF. The CDR3 DNA sequence: TGCAGTGCTAGCAGGGTGAGCGAGCAGTACTTC.

The chain uses TRBV11-3 and TRBJ2-7, with 9 bases fitting TRBD1. The CDR3 is made up of 14 amino acids. The germline gives CDR1 SGHNT, CDR2 YENEEA. J lost 7 bases, V lost 3 bases, and 7 bases had no gene match. The CDR3 protein is CASSFRDRVVEQYF. The CDR3, as DNA: TGTGCCAGCAGCTTCCGGGACAGGGTGGTGGAGCAGTACTTC.

This sequence joins TRBV19 and TRBJ2-1, with 13 bases aligning to TRBD2. This CDR3 comprises 17 residues. Germline values: CDR1 LNHDA, CDR2 SQIVND (reference sequence). Unmatched junction bases numbered 6, after V lost 3 bases and J lost 4 bases. The CDR3 here is CASSIGGLAGVYNEQFF. CDR3 bases: TGTGCCAGTAGTATCGGAGGACTAGCGGGAGTATACAATGAGCAGTTCTTC.

This clone came up once. The J gene is TRBJ2-7, the V gene TRBV5-4; tentative D call: TRBD1 (5 bases). The CDR3 totals 14 residues. CDR1 is SGHNT and CDR2 is YYREEE in the germline V gene (reference sequence). Between the trimmed V and J ends, which lost 1 base and 0 bases, there was a span of 8 bases. CDR3 sequence reads: CASSLQGSSYEQYF. The CDR3 DNA follows: TGTGCCAGCAGCTTGCAGGGCAGCTCCTACGAGCAGTACTTC.

The chain is built from TRBV11-3 and TRBJ2-1; D not resolved. The CDR3 is 12 amino acids. V lost 6 bases, J lost 8 bases, and 11 bases lay in between. The germline V gene encodes CDR1 SGHNT and CDR2 YENEEA. The DNA of the CDR3 is TGTGCCAGCAGATCCTCTAGAGATGAGCAGTTCTTC. This translates into CASRSSRDEQFF.

The chain carries TRBV9 and TRBJ2-5; 7 positions agree with TRBD1. V shed 4 bases, J shed 1 base, and the junction held 7 bases outside the gene matches. This CDR3 spans 15 amino acids. Per germline, CDR1 SGDLS and CDR2 YYNGEE. The CDR3 bases are TGTGCCAGCAGCACCGGGACAGCGACCCAAGAGACCCAGTACTTC. This translates into CASSTGTATQETQYF.

The V gene is TRBV6-6, the J gene TRBJ2-2, with 11 positions matching TRBD2. The V gene end was trimmed by 10 bases and the J gene end by 2 bases; junction bases not matched to a gene: 6. Germline CDR1 reads MNHNY; CDR2 reads SVGAGI (reference sequence). This CDR3 contains 15 residues. CDR3 sequence reads: CATRGTSGNTGELFF. The CDR3 nucleotides are TGTGCCACCCGAGGGACTAGCGGAAACACCGGGGAGCTGTTTTTT.

The V and J genes are TRBV5-4 and TRBJ2-7; the D gene is possibly TRBD2 (6 bases). Trimming took off 1 base at V and 6 bases at J, with 14 bases between the two ends. This CDR3 has 14 residues. Germline V lookup: CDR1 SGHNT, CDR2 YYREEE (reference sequence). This CDR3 is CASSLSLASAEQYF. For the CDR3, the DNA is TGTGCCAGCAGCTTGAGTCTAGCGTCGGCCGAGCAGTACTTC.

The chain couples TRBV20-1 to TRBJ1-2; D possibly corresponds to TRBD1 (5 bases). In germline, CDR1 is DFQATT, CDR2 SNEGSKA (reference sequence). The CDR3 runs to 11 residues. Deletions cut 3 bases from V and 8 bases from J, with 10 bases between. The CDR3 region is CSARMGGGYTF. CDR3 bases: TGCAGTGCTAGGATGGGGGGAGGCTACACCTTC.

The chain employs TRBV19 and TRBJ1-5; 7 bases are a match to TRBD1. Germline values: CDR1 LNHDA, CDR2 SQIVND (reference sequence). V lost 5 bases, J lost 7 bases, and 5 bases stayed unmatched. This CDR3 region has 13 residues. The CDR3 bases are TGTGCCAGTAGTCGAGGGGGCGGACAGCCCCAGCATTTT. Translating it yields CASSRGGGQPQHF.

The rearrangement uses TRBV11-2 and TRBJ1-1, with a possible D match to TRBD1 (5 bases). Per germline, CDR1 SGHAT and CDR2 FQNNGV. V was clipped by 7 bases and J by 1 base, with 16 bases between them. This CDR3 is built from 15 residues. CDR3 nucleotides: TGTGCCAGCATCTGGACAAGGGAGGGGAACACTGAAGCTTTCTTT. It codes for CASIWTREGNTEAFF.

V gene TRBV6-6 combines with J gene TRBJ1-2; no clear D. The CDR3 contains 13 residues. Per the germline V gene, CDR1 is MNHNY and CDR2 is SVGAGI (reference sequence). The ends were cut back, 0 bases at V and 3 bases at J, with 5 bases in the middle. CDR3: CASSYSEDYGYTF. In DNA form, the CDR3 reads TGTGCCAGCAGTTACTCGGAGGACTATGGCTACACCTTC.

The genes are TRBV25-1 and TRBJ2-5, with 10 positions matching TRBD1. Germline CDR1 is MGHDK and CDR2 is SYGVNS. The CDR3 has 15 amino acids. Unmatched junction bases numbered 7, after V lost 5 bases and J lost 4 bases. The CDR3 bases are TGTGCCAGCAGTCTTGGGACAGGGGCTAGAGAGACCCAGTACTTC. It yields the protein CASSLGTGARETQYF.

In this sample, this clone turned up once. This chain uses TRBV5-4 with TRBJ2-1; 7 bases are a match to TRBD2. CDR3 length: 16 amino acids. Germline CDR1 and CDR2: SGHNT and YYREEE (reference sequence). The V and J ends lost 2 bases and 4 bases, in that order; junction bases with no gene match: 9. CDR3 residues: CASSFGPSGVYNEQFF. The CDR3 DNA follows: TGTGCCAGCAGCTTCGGTCCTAGCGGTGTTTACAATGAGCAGTTCTTC. The entire variable domain, with the rest obtained from reference TRBV5-4 and TRBJ2-1, is as follows: ETGVTQSPTHLIKTRGQQVTLRCSSQSGHNTVSWYQQALGQGPQFIFQYYREEENGRGNFPPRFSGLQFPNYSSELNVNALELDDSALYLCASSFGPSGVYNEQFFGPGTRLTVL.

V usage is TRBV7-3 and J usage is TRBJ1-3, with TRBD1 as a possible D gene (5 bases). Germline values: CDR1 SGHTA, CDR2 FQGTGA. V was shortened by 2 bases and J by 4 bases, with 6 bases between the two germline ends. This CDR3 contains 13 residues. DNA of the CDR3: TGTGCCAGCAGCTTAGGGACGGGAAACACCATATATTTT. Its translation is CASSLGTGNTIYF.

This chain joins TRBV19 and TRBJ1-2; TRBD1 might be the D (5 bases). The CDR3 sequence is 15 residues long. Germline CDR1 is LNHDA and CDR2 is SQIVND (reference sequence). The germline V and J ends were trimmed by 7 bases and 2 bases, with 17 bases remaining between them. Here the CDR3 DNA reads TGTGCCAGTACCCCGCTGATGGACAACAACTATGGCTACACCTTC. Translated: CASTPLMDNNYGYTF.

In DNA, the CDR3 is TGTGCCAGCAGTTCGGGACTAGCTTTTGAGCAGTACTTC. Its translation is CASSSGLAFEQYF. The chain has TRBV27 and TRBJ2-7; 9 nucleotides line up with TRBD2. This CDR3 region has 13 residues. Trimming at V came to 4 bases and at J to 7 bases, leaving 5 bases not matched to a gene. The germline V gene encodes CDR1 MNHEY and CDR2 SMNVEV (reference sequence).

Only one count was recorded for this clone. The chain uses TRBV13 and TRBJ1-3, with 7 bases identical to TRBD1. The germline CDR1 and CDR2 sequences are PRHDT and FYEKMQ (reference sequence). V lost 4 bases and J lost 6; bases outside the gene matches: 15. The CDR3 contains 17 residues. Here the CDR3 DNA reads TGTGCCAGCAGCTCTACTGGAAGGGGCCAGGGGGAAAACACCATATATTTT. It is translated as CASSSTGRGQGENTIYF.

V gene TRBV28 combines with J gene TRBJ1-2, with D uncertain. Germline V gene sequence: CDR1 MDHEN, CDR2 SYDVKM. CDR3 length: 14 amino acids. Trimming cost V 6 bases and J 0 bases, with 11 bases left between them. The CDR3 region is CASSHLITNYGYTF. The DNA for the CDR3 is TGTGCCAGCAGCCACCTCATCACTAACTATGGCTACACCTTC.

The V call is TRBV30, the J call TRBJ2-5; D is unresolved. With the DNA end fitting TRBJ2-7 better, the J assignment may be wrong. CDR3 length: 12 amino acids. Germline V lookup: CDR1 GTSNPN, CDR2 SVGIG (reference sequence). CDR3 sequence reads: CAGRWFNYEQYF. Written as DNA, the CDR3 is TGTGCCGGTAGATGGTTTAACTACGAGCAGTACTTC.

The rearrangement uses TRBV2 and TRBJ2-7; 9 nucleotides agree with TRBD1. Germline V lookup: CDR1 SNHLY, CDR2 FYNNEI. V was clipped by 7 bases and J by 2 bases; unmatched bases: 6. This CDR3 comprises 14 residues. CDR3 nucleotides: TGTGCCAGCATTGAGGACAGGGGCACCTACGAGCAGTACTTC. Protein: CASIEDRGTYEQYF.

The rearrangement links TRBV10-1 to TRBJ2-7; D remains ambiguous. CDR1 and CDR2 (germline): WNHNN, SYGVQD (reference sequence). This CDR3 region has 13 residues. V lost 8 bases and J lost 5, with 16 bases in between. CDR3 nucleotide sequence: TGCGCCAGCTCCGACGGAACGCGGAACGAGCAGTACTTC. Translation gives CASSDGTRNEQYF.

The genes are TRBV5-4 and TRBJ2-7, with a possible D match to TRBD1 (6 bases). V was clipped by 2 bases and J by 7 bases, with 7 bases between them. The V gene's germline CDR1 is SGHNT and CDR2 YYREEE (reference sequence). The CDR3 totals 11 residues. The CDR3: CASSLQGEQYF. In DNA form, the CDR3 reads TGTGCCAGCAGCTTACAGGGAGAGCAGTACTTC.

This chain connects TRBV7-6 to TRBJ2-5, with 7 bases identical to TRBD1. J lost 0 bases, V lost 4 bases, and 5 bases had no gene match. The CDR3 runs 15 residues. Germline loops: CDR1 SGHVS, CDR2 FNYEAQ. DNA for the CDR3: TGTGCCAGCAGCTGGACGGGACAGTACCAAGAGACCCAGTACTTC. This translates into CASSWTGQYQETQYF.

This rearrangement joins TRBV6-5 to TRBJ2-7; D possibly matches TRBD1 or TRBD2 (6 bases each). V was trimmed by 2 bases and J by 5 bases, leaving 10 bases between them. Germline assignment: CDR1 MNHEY and CDR2 SVGAGI. The CDR3 length is 13 residues. CDR3 coding DNA: TGTGCCAGCAGTTACCAACGGGGGCACGAGCAGTACTTC. Translated: CASSYQRGHEQYF.

The J gene is TRBJ2-3, the V gene TRBV19; D gene ambiguous. The CDR3 covers 14 residues. The V gene lost 1 base and the J gene lost 0 bases, with 5 bases spanning the gap. Germline loops: CDR1 LNHDA, CDR2 SQIVND (reference sequence). The CDR3 loop is CASSIVGSTDTQYF. CDR3 DNA: TGTGCCAGTAGTATAGTGGGGAGCACAGATACGCAGTATTTT.

As to this clone: Sequence at one end of the junction differs from germline and may be a read error. The chain recombines TRBV7-7 with TRBJ2-2; the match to TRBD2 covers 11 bases. The CDR3 spans 16 residues. Germline V gene sequence: CDR1 SSHAT, CDR2 FNYEAQ (reference sequence). The CDR3 bases are TGTGCTAGCAGCCCAGGACTAGCGGGGAACACCGGGGAGCTGTTTTTT. Protein product: CASSPGLAGNTGELFF.

Here the CDR3 DNA reads TGTGCCAGCAACCCCGGACTAGCGGGGGGCAATGAGCAGTTCTTC. Its protein product is CASNPGLAGGNEQFF. V usage is TRBV27 and J usage is TRBJ2-1, with 14 bases fitting TRBD2. Trimming took 7 bases from V and 6 from J; bases not matched to a gene: 5. The CDR3 contains 15 residues. Germline V gene data show CDR1 as MNHEY and CDR2 as SMNVEV (reference sequence).

The chain uses TRBV5-4 and TRBJ2-3; a possible D gene is TRBD1 (5 bases). Germline V CDR1 and CDR2: SGHNT, YYREEE (reference sequence). The V and J ends lost 2 bases and 0 bases respectively, with 22 bases between them. CDR3 length: 19 amino acids. The CDR3 sequence is CASSFGLRAIGDSTDTQYF. CDR3 in DNA: TGTGCCAGCAGCTTTGGCCTCCGGGCTATAGGGGATAGCACAGATACGCAGTATTTT.